The T cell receptor (beta chain) under discussion was sequenced for a study of tumor-infiltrating lymphocytes in primary liver carcinoma. Study overall: Patients, male and female, were 30 to 69 years old.

Researchers drew blood RNA from unsorted whole blood and extracted germline DNA as well. Collection of 3 to 4 milliliters of peripheral blood took place before surgery. Study results and caveats: Relative to blood, tumors carried a significantly larger fraction of the repertoire in their top 250 clones (p = 0.039). Tumor-blood pairs (like tumor-adjacent pairs) overlapped less than tumor region pairs did.

Notes on this clonotype: Its antigen remains unknown. Sequence at one end of the junction differs from germline and may be a read error.

Production of TCR beta cDNA used around 460 ng total RNA together with a constant-region primer. Nested multiplex PCR, run for three rounds with slightly modified ARM-PCR, yielded TCR beta libraries. Two initial PCR rounds of around 10 cycles each paired TRBV1-TRBV30 forward primers with a C-beta reverse primer. A single record per CDR3 protein comes from TCRdb applying MiXCR to the multiplex PCR reads. The sample lists approximately 330,000 distinct CDR3 sequences, around three fifths seen once, with under 8% in the top ten. The CDR3 extends over 13 amino acids. Germline-derived CDR1 and CDR2 are SGHAT and FQNNGV.

The chain uses TRBV11-2 and TRBJ2-3, with a weak D call TRBD2 (5 bases). The clonotype comes from a man aged 40-55 years with primary liver carcinoma and hepatitis B virus infection. The sample taken for sequencing was peripheral blood. The CDR3 here is CASSLVNRDTQYF. CDR3 coding DNA: TGTGCCAGCAGCCTGGTTAATCGGGATACGCAGTATTTC.